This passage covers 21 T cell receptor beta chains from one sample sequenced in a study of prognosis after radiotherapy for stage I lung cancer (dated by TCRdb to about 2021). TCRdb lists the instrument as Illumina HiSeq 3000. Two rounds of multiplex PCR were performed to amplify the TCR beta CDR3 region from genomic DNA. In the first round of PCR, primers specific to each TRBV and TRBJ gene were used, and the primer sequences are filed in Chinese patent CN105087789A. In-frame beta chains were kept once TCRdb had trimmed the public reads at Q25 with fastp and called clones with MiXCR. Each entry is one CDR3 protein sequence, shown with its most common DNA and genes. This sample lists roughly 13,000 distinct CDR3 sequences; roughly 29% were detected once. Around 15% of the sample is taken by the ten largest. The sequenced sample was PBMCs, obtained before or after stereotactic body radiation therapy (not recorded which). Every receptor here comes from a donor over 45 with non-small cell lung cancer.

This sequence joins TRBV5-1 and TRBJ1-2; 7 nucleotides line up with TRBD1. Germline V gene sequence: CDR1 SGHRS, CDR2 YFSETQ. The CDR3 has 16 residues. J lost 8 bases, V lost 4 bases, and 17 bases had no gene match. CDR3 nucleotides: TGCGCCAGCAGCCAGGGGGACTTAACAGGGAAGCAGGGCTACACCTTC. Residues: CASSQGDLTGKQGYTF. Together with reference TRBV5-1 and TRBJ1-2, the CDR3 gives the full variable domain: KAGVTQTPRYLIKTRGQQVTLSCSPISGHRSVSWYQQTPGQGLQFLFEYFSETQRNKGNFPGRFSGRQFSNSRSEMNVSTLELGDSALYLCASSQGDLTGKQGYTFGSGTRLTVV.

The CDR3 nucleotides are TGTGCCAGAAGCCTCTGGGTCTATGAGCAGTTCTTC. Encoded protein: CARSLWVYEQFF. The chain couples TRBV11-2 to TRBJ2-1; no definite D call. Per germline, CDR1 SGHAT and CDR2 FQNNGV. This CDR3 comprises 12 residues. Trimming removed 9 bases at V and 8 bases at J, with 14 bases between.

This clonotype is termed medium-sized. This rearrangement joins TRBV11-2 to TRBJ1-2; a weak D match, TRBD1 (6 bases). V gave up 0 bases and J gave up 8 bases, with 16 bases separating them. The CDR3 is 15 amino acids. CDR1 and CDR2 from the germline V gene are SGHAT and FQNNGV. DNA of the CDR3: TGTGCCAGCAGCTTAGACGTACAGGGCCCGGGGGGCTACACCTTC. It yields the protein CASSLDVQGPGGYTF.

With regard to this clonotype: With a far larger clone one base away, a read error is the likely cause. In DNA, the CDR3 is TGTGCCAGCAGTGGACTAGCGTATACTGACAGCTCCTACAATGAGCAGTTCTTC. Translating it yields CASSGLAYTDSSYNEQFF. The chain links TRBV28 to TRBJ2-1; 9 bases fit TRBD2. This CDR3 region has 18 residues. V shed 5 bases, J shed 0 bases, and the junction held 11 bases outside the gene matches. Germline V lookup: CDR1 MDHEN, CDR2 SYDVKM.

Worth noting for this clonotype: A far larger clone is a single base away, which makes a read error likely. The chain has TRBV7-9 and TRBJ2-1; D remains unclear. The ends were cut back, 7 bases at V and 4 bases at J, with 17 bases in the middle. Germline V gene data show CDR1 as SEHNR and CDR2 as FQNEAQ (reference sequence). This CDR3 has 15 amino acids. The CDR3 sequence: CASIPMGLRYNEQFF. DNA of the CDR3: TGTGCCAGCATCCCAATGGGTCTCAGATACAATGAGCAGTTCTTC.

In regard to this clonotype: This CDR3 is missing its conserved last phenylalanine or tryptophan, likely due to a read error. DNA for the CDR3: TGTGCCAGCAGTAAGAGCGGGAGTCATACCTGGGAGCTGTTTTTA. Encoded protein: CASSKSGSHTWELFL. The rearrangement uses TRBV6-2 or TRBV6-3 and TRBJ2-2; 8 positions match TRBD2. There are 15 residues in the CDR3. The germline CDR1 and CDR2 sequences are MNHEY and SVGEGT. J gave up 9 bases and V 5 bases, and 11 bases lay outside the gene matches.

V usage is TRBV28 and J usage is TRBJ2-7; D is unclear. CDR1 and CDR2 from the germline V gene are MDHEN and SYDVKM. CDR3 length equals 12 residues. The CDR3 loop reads CARSQQHYEQYF. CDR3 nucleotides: TGTGCAAGAAGCCAACAGCACTACGAGCAGTACTTC.

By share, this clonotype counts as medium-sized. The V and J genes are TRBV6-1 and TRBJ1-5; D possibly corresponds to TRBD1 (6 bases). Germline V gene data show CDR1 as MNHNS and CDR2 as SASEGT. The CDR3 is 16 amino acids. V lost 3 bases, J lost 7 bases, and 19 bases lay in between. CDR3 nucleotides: TGTGCCAGCAGTGAGAAGGGTTCGGGGGCAAGGCAGCCCCAGCATTTT. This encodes CASSEKGSGARQPQHF.

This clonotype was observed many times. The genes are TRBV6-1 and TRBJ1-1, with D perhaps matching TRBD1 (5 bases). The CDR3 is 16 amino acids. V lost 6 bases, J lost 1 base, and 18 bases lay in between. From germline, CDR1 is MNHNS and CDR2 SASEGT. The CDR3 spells CASRPVGGVANTEAFF. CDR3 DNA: TGTGCCAGCAGACCCGTCGGGGGAGTGGCGAACACTGAAGCTTTCTTT.

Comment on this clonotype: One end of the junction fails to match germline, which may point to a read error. The CDR3 DNA sequence: TGCAGCGTTAAAGATCGACAGGATAGCTCCTACAATGAGCAGTTCTTC. This sequence encodes CSVKDRQDSSYNEQFF. The gene calls are TRBV29-1 and TRBJ2-1, with TRBD1 as a possible D gene (6 bases). The CDR3 contains 16 residues. Germline lookup yields CDR1 SQVTM and CDR2 ANQGSEA.

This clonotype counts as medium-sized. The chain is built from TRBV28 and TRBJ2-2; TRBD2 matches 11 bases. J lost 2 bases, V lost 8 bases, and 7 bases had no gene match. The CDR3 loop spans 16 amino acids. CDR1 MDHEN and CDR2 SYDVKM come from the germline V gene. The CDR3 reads CASEPLAGGNTGELFF. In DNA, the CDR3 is TGTGCCAGCGAACCCCTAGCGGGAGGAAACACCGGGGAGCTGTTTTTT.

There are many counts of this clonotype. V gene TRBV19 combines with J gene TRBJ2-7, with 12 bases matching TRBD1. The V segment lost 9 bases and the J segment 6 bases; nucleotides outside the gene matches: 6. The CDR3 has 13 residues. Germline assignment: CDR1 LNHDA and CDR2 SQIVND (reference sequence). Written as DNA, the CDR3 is TGTGCCAGCGCCGGGACAGGGGGCTCCGAGCAGTACTTC. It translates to CASAGTGGSEQYF.

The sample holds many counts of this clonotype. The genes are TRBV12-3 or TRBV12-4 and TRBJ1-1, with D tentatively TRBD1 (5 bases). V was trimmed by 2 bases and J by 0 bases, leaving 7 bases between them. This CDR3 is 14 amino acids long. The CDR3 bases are TGTGCCAGCAGTTTACAGGGCTTGAACACTGAAGCTTTCTTT. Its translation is CASSLQGLNTEAFF.

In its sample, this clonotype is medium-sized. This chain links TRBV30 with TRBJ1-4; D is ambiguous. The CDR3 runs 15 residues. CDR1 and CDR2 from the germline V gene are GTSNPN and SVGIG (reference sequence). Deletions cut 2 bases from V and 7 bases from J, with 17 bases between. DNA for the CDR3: TGTGCCTGGAGTCGAGACACAGCAGGAGGTGAAAAACTGTTTTTT. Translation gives CAWSRDTAGGEKLFF. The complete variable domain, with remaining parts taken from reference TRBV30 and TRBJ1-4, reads SQTIHQWPATLVQPVGSPLSLECTVEGTSNPNLYWYRQAAGRGLQLLFYSVGIGQISSEVPQNLSASRPQDRQFILSSKKLLLSDSGFYLCAWSRDTAGGEKLFFGSGTQLSVL.

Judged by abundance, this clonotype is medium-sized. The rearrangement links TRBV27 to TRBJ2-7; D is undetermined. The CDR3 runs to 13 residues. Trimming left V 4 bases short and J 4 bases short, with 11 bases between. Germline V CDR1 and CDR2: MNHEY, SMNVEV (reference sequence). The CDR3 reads CASSYGDGYEQYF. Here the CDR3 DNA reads TGTGCCAGCAGTTATGGTGACGGATACGAGCAGTACTTC.

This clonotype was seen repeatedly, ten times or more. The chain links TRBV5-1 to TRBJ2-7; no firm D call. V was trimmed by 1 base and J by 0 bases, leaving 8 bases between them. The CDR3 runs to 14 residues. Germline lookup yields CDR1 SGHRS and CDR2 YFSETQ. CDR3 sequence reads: CASSLTLSSYEQYF. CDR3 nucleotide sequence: TGCGCCAGCAGCTTGACACTCAGCTCCTACGAGCAGTACTTC.

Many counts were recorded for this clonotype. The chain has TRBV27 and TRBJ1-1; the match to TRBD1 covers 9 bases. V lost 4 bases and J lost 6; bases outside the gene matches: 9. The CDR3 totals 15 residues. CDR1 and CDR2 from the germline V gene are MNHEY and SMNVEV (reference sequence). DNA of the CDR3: TGTGCCAGCAGTTCGAGGGGACAGGGCAGCGCTGAAGCTTTCTTT. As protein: CASSSRGQGSAEAFF.

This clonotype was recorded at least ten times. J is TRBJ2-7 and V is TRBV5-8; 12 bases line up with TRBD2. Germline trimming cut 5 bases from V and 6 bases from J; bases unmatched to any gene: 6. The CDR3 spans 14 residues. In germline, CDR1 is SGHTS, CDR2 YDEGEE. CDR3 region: CASRKTSGSVEQYF. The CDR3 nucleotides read TGTGCCAGCAGGAAGACTAGCGGGAGCGTCGAGCAGTACTTC.

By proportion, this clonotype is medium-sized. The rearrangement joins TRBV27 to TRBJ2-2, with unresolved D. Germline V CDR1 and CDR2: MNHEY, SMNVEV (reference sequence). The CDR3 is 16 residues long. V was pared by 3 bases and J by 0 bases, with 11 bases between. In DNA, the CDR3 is TGTGCCAGCAGTTTGGGTCGAGAGACGAACACCGGGGAGCTGTTTTTT. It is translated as CASSLGRETNTGELFF.

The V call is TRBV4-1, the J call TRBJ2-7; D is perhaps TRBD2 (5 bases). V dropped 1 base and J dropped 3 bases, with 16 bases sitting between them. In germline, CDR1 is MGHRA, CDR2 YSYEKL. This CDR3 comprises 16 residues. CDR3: CASSQVTCTRLYEQYF. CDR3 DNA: TGCGCCAGCAGCCAAGTAACCTGTACTAGGCTCTACGAGCAGTACTTC.

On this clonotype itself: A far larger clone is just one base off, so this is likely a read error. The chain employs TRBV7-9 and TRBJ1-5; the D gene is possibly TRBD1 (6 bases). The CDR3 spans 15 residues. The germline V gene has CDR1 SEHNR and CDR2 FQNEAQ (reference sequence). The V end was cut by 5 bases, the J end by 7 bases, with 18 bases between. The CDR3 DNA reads TGTGCCAGCAGCCGAAACCAGGGAGGGGGACAGCCCCAGCATTTT. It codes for CASSRNQGGGQPQHF.